These 14 T cell receptor beta chains share one sample of origin, sequenced in a study of blood T cell repertoires in COVID-19. Sequencing used immunoSEQ multiplex PCR; TCRdb keeps in-frame clones, though not all of them. The sample lists some 320,000 clones, more than 75% occurring once. What was sequenced was PBMCs or T cells enriched from blood (not recorded which). Source of these receptors: a man aged 55 to 69 who had recovered from COVID-19.

The chain combines TRBV7-6 with TRBJ1-1, with unresolved D. V was clipped by 1 base and J by 1 base, with 7 bases between them. The CDR3 covers 14 residues. Germline loops: CDR1 SGHVS, CDR2 FNYEAQ. In nucleotides, the CDR3 is TGTGCCAGCAGCTTAGGTTCCGGGAACACTGAAGCTTTCTTT. As protein: CASSLGSGNTEAFF.

This chain links TRBV7-9 with TRBJ1-4; D is uncertain. The CDR3 runs to 14 residues. CDR1 is SEHNR, CDR2 FQNEAQ, per germline (reference sequence). V lost 6 bases and J lost 0, with 8 bases in between. For the CDR3, the DNA is TGTGCCAGCAGAAACAGAGCAACTAATGAAAAACTGTTTTTT. It codes for CASRNRATNEKLFF. The full variable domain, in which reference TRBV7-9 and TRBJ1-4 provide the parts outside the CDR3, is DTGVSQNPRHKITKRGQNVTFRCDPISEHNRLYWYRQTLGQGPEFLTYFQNEAQLEKSRLLSDRFSAERPKGSFSTLEIQRTEQGDSAMYLCASRNRATNEKLFFGSGTQLSVL.

The chain combines TRBV19 with TRBJ1-5, with TRBD1 matching over 8 bases. Germline trimming cut 5 bases from V and 2 bases from J; bases unmatched to any gene: 2. CDR1 is LNHDA and CDR2 is SQIVND in the germline V gene (reference sequence). This CDR3 has 14 amino acids. CDR3 amino acids: CASSAGQGNQPQHF. The CDR3 DNA sequence: TGTGCCAGTAGTGCGGGACAGGGCAATCAGCCCCAGCATTTT.

The CDR3 bases are TGTGCCAGCAGTGCAAGCGGGAGTTCCTACAATGAGCAGTTCTTC. It encodes CASSASGSSYNEQFF. The rearrangement links TRBV25-1 to TRBJ2-1; 8 bases are shared with TRBD2. V lost 4 bases and J lost 1; bases outside the gene matches: 3. The CDR3 is made up of 15 amino acids. The germline CDR1 and CDR2 sequences are MGHDK and SYGVNS.

A note on this clone: The same CDR3 is also encoded by other DNA sequences in this sample. The chain combines TRBV18 with TRBJ1-2; TRBD1 matches 8 bases. The CDR3 runs to 14 residues. J was trimmed by 5 bases and V by 3 bases; bases with no gene match: 5. Germline-derived CDR1 and CDR2 are KGHSH and LQKENI. In DNA, the CDR3 is TGTGCCAGCTCACCTCCCGGGACAGGTTATGGCTACACCTTC. It translates to CASSPPGTGYGYTF.

The gene calls are TRBV9 and TRBJ2-1; the D gene is possibly TRBD1 (7 bases). Per germline, CDR1 SGDLS and CDR2 YYNGEE. The CDR3 loop spans 14 amino acids. Trimming pared 4 bases from V and 7 bases from J, leaving 15 bases between. CDR3 sequence reads: CASSPGGLQNEQFF. The CDR3 DNA follows: TGTGCCAGCAGCCCAGGGGGGCTCCAAAATGAGCAGTTCTTC.

The rearrangement uses TRBV19 and TRBJ2-5; 8 bases line up with TRBD2. The CDR3 sequence is 15 residues long. Germline assignment: CDR1 LNHDA and CDR2 SQIVND (reference sequence). Losses at the gene ends were 1 base for V and 4 bases for J; bases not matched to a gene: 5. The CDR3: CASSIGSGSGETQYF. CDR3 in DNA: TGTGCCAGTAGTATAGGGAGCGGGAGCGGAGAGACCCAGTACTTC.

The chain carries TRBV28 and TRBJ2-7, with D maybe TRBD1 (6 bases). Trimming removed 9 bases from V and 1 base from J, with 13 bases in between. The germline CDR1 and CDR2 sequences are MDHEN and SYDVKM. The CDR3 is 13 residues long. For the CDR3, the DNA is TGTGCCAGTGGACAGCCTCCTTCCTACGAGCAGTACTTC. This codes for CASGQPPSYEQYF.

The chain recombines TRBV7-2 with TRBJ2-3; 11 bases align to TRBD2. Germline-derived CDR1 and CDR2 are SGHTA and FQGNSA. V gave up 5 bases and J gave up 3 bases; unmatched junction bases: 7. The length of the CDR3 is 16 residues. Written as DNA, the CDR3 is TGTGCCAGCAGCATACTAGCGGGAGTGAAGACAGATACGCAGTATTTT. Encoded protein: CASSILAGVKTDTQYF.

CDR3 DNA: TGTGCCAGCAGCCCGGGACTAGCGAATCTCGAGCAGTACTTC. The encoded protein is CASSPGLANLEQYF. The J gene is TRBJ2-7, the V gene TRBV5-6; 10 bases match TRBD2. This CDR3 spans 14 amino acids. With 4 bases clipped from V and 6 bases from J, the junction kept 7 bases outside the gene matches. Germline CDR1 SGHDT, CDR2 YYEEEE. Together with reference TRBV5-6 and TRBJ2-7, the CDR3 gives the full variable domain: DAGVTQSPTHLIKTRGQQVTLRCSPKSGHDTVSWYQQALGQGPQFIFQYYEEEERQRGNFPDRFSGHQFPNYSSELNVNALLLGDSALYLCASSPGLANLEQYFGPGTRLTVT.

This CDR3 reads CASSRLGGANTGELFF. CDR3 coding DNA: TGTGCCAGCAGCCGGCTCGGGGGGGCAAACACCGGGGAGCTGTTTTTT. This sequence joins TRBV27 and TRBJ2-2; 8 bases fit TRBD2. The CDR3 runs 16 residues. Per germline, CDR1 MNHEY and CDR2 SMNVEV (reference sequence). The V gene end was trimmed by 6 bases and the J gene end by 2 bases; junction bases not matched to a gene: 8.

The chain links TRBV9 to TRBJ1-4; TRBD1 matches 9 bases. Germline CDR1 reads SGDLS; CDR2 reads YYNGEE. This CDR3 is 16 amino acids long. J was trimmed by 8 bases and V by 4 bases; bases with no gene match: 12. In DNA, the CDR3 is TGTGCCAGCAGCCCCCCTCCGGGACAGGGCGGGGAAAAACTGTTTTTT. It is translated as CASSPPPGQGGEKLFF.

The V and J genes are TRBV21-1 and TRBJ1-3; the table's D call TRBD1 went unverified against the DNA. TRBV21-1 constitutes a pseudogene. The CDR3 is made up of 17 amino acids. CDR3 nucleotides: TGTGCCAGCACCTTCCGGACACCAGGCGCCTCTGGAAACACCATATATTTT. Translated: CASTFRTPGASGNTIYF.

The chain recombines TRBV10-3 with TRBJ1-5, with 7 positions matching TRBD1. Germline trimming cut 5 bases from V and 4 bases from J; bases unmatched to any gene: 2. Per the germline V gene, CDR1 is ENHRY and CDR2 is SYGVKD. The CDR3 is 13 residues long. The CDR3 bases are TGTGCCATCAGTTCGGGACAGAATCAGCCCCAGCATTTT. Translated, it gives CAISSGQNQPQHF.